The rows below give T cell receptor beta chains drawn from one sample of a study of OX40 agonist ivuxolimab in advanced cancers. TCRdb keeps only in-frame clones here, not all; method: immunoSEQ multiplex PCR. The repertoire has approximately 70,000 clones, over 75% of them found once; the top ten carry over 0.25%. The sequencing here drew on CD4+ or CD8+ T cells sorted from blood, taken in a trial of the OX40 agonist ivuxolimab. Receptors were obtained from an adult with an advanced solid tumor such as melanoma, head and neck, liver or kidney cancer. CDR3s include the opening cysteine and the closing phenylalanine or tryptophan. A D gene is named only where the DNA matches it firmly. A clone size is listed for some rows: how often the clone was seen (once, few, many), or a class if it is expanded.

J | V | D | size | CDR3 | DNA
TRBJ2-1 | TRBV25-1 | - | - | CASANGGQFF | TGTGCCAGTGCGAACGGGGGGCAGTTCTTC
TRBJ2-3 | TRBV7-8 | - | once | CASSSSGGGERTDTQYF | TGTGCCAGCAGCTCATCAGGAGGGGGGGAGCGCACAGATACGCAGTATTTT
TRBJ2-1 | TRBV20-1 | - | - | CSARKYNEQFF | TGCAGTGCTAGAAAGTACAATGAGCAGTTCTTC
TRBJ1-1 | TRBV18 | TRBD1 | - | CASSQWQGVTEAFF | TGTGCCAGCTCCCAGTGGCAGGGGGTTACTGAAGCTTTCTTT
TRBJ2-1 | TRBV6-6 | - | - | CASSRGVEQFF | TGTGCCAGCAGTCGGGGCGTGGAGCAGTTCTTC
TRBJ2-7 | TRBV20-1 | - | - | CSASPGFEQYF | TGCAGTGCATCGCCGGGATTCGAGCAGTACTTC
TRBJ2-2 | TRBV10-1 | TRBD1 | once | CASRPGQAANTGELFF | TGCGCCAGCAGGCCCGGACAGGCTGCGAACACCGGGGAGCTGTTTTTT
TRBJ2-7 | TRBV11-2 | TRBD1 | - | CASSRDRGAPYEQYF | TGTGCCAGCAGCAGGGACAGGGGAGCCCCTTACGAGCAGTACTTC
TRBJ1-1 | TRBV27 | - | few | CASSVRGGLTEAFF | TGTGCCAGCAGTGTCCGGGGGGGATTGACTGAAGCTTTCTTT
TRBJ1-2 | TRBV28 | - | - | CASREANYGYTF | TGTGCCAGCAGAGAGGCAAACTATGGCTACACCTTC
TRBJ2-7 | TRBV11-3 | - | - | CASSLHFSPYEQYF | TGTGCCAGCAGCTTGCATTTCAGCCCCTACGAGCAGTACTTC
TRBJ2-1 | TRBV7-6 | TRBD1 | - | CASRTRAGGNEQFF | TGTGCCAGCAGAACACGGGCAGGGGGCAATGAGCAGTTCTTC
TRBJ2-3 | TRBV4-3 | TRBD2 | - | CASSQDNFLAGGTDTQYF | TGCGCCAGCAGCCAAGATAATTTCCTAGCGGGGGGCACAGATACGCAGTATTTT
TRBJ1-2 | TRBV19 | - | - | CAIGRAGSSRGYTF | TGTGCCATCGGACGGGCAGGCTCCTCGAGAGGCTACACCTTC
TRBJ1-2 | TRBV6-1 | - | - | CASRVTGMSGGYTF | TGTGCCAGCAGGGTAACAGGGATGTCGGGTGGCTACACCTTC
TRBJ2-7 | TRBV7-4 | TRBD1 | once | CASSLKSRDSSSYEQYF | TGTGCCAGCAGCTTAAAGTCTCGGGACAGCTCATCCTACGAGCAGTACTTC
TRBJ2-7 | TRBV4-1 | TRBD2 | few | CASSQVVGSGSRGHEQYF | TGCGCCAGCAGCCAAGTTGTGGGTAGCGGGTCGAGAGGACACGAGCAGTACTTC
TRBJ2-2 | TRBV10-3 | TRBD2 | - | CAISWTSGSFTGELFF | TGTGCCATCAGTTGGACTAGCGGGAGTTTTACCGGGGAGCTGTTTTTT
TRBJ1-2 | TRBV7-9 | - | - | CASSVFPTQNGYTF | TGTGCCAGCAGCGTTTTTCCGACCCAGAATGGCTACACCTTC
TRBJ2-3 | TRBV19 | - | once | CASSTSQGSQYF | TGTGCCAGTAGTACCTCACAGGGATCGCAGTATTTT
TRBJ2-3 | TRBV13 | TRBD2 | - | CASSLLAGSTDTQYF | TGTGCCAGCAGCTTACTAGCGGGCAGCACAGATACGCAGTATTTT
TRBJ2-3 | TRBV9 | - | - | CASSVRGDPDTQYF | TGTGCCAGCAGCGTACGGGGAGACCCAGATACGCAGTATTTT
TRBJ1-3 | TRBV5-5 | - | - | CASSSTGTRTGNTIYF | TGTGCCAGCAGCTCCACAGGGACCAGGACTGGAAACACCATATATTTT
TRBJ2-3 | TRBV7-8 | - | - | CASSLRRAKIDTQYF | TGTGCCAGCAGTCTGAGGCGGGCCAAGATAGATACGCAGTATTTT
TRBJ2-1 | TRBV15 | TRBD1 | - | CATSGTGGLFYNEQFF | TGTGCCACCAGCGGGACAGGGGGACTTTTCTACAATGAGCAGTTCTTC
TRBJ2-5 | TRBV7-2 | TRBD2 | - | CASSKGSGQETQYF | TGTGCCAGCAGTAAGGGTAGCGGGCAAGAGACCCAGTACTTC
TRBJ1-1 | TRBV5-1 | - | - | CASSLEGGLNTEAFF | TGCGCCAGCAGCTTGGAGGGAGGGTTAAACACTGAAGCTTTCTTT
TRBJ1-3 | TRBV18 | TRBD1 | - | CASSLRQGNLLAGNTIYF | TGTGCCAGCTCACTTAGACAGGGAAATCTCTTGGCTGGAAACACCATATATTTT
TRBJ1-1 | TRBV18 | - | - | CASSPGHLRVAFF | TGTGCCAGCTCACCGGGACACCTAAGGGTGGCTTTCTTT
TRBJ2-6 | TRBV5-1 | TRBD1 | - | CASSPGQGMMTGANVLTF | TGCGCCAGCAGCCCGGGACAGGGGATGATGACTGGGGCCAACGTCCTGACTTTC